Listed here is a single TCR beta chain. Its target antigen remains unknown. Qualities for individual bases were not recorded, and no much larger clone is one base off. This sample is drawn from a study of control samples from healthy donors and cancer patients (dated by TCRdb to the early 2020s). CDR1 and CDR2, looked up from the germline V gene, are MNHEY and SVGEGT. CDR3 length: 19 amino acids, cysteine to phenylalanine. The sequence is cut down to CDR3 DNA, 57 bases in frame from base 1. V loses 0 bases, J loses 0 bases, and the germline ends lie 18 bases apart. The method behind the library was the immunoSEQ multiplex PCR assay. The clones in this table, taken by TCRdb from immuneACCESS, are in-frame only. Not every clone is retained; where verified, under half of the shortfall comes from an unresolved V gene, and the cause of the rest is unknown. For this sample the table gives roughly 200,000 clones, of which 91% were detected only once. The ten largest account for approximately 1.8% of the sample.

Sequencing was done on a sample of blood. The source is a man younger than 40 in good health. The chain is made from TRBV6-2 or TRBV6-3 and TRBJ2-1; the D region possibly corresponds to TRBD1 (6 bases align). The DNA is TGTGCCAGCAGTTACTCGGGTCCCAGGGGTACGAGCTCCTACAATGAGCAGTTCTTC. It translates to CASSYSGPRGTSSYNEQFF.